Shown below are 19 T cell receptor beta chains from a single sample sequenced in a study of T cells after posttransplantation cyclophosphamide. Sampled 1 year posttransplant, controls received myeloablative marrow transplants, methotrexate and a calcineurin inhibitor. Method: immunoSEQ multiplex PCR; TCRdb's copy keeps in-frame clones and lacks some. This table holds some 14,000 clones, about four fifths found once. Specimen: PBMCs, collected roughly 350 days after allogeneic stem cell transplant with calcineurin inhibitor and methotrexate. The origin of the receptors is a young adult male patient who received an allogeneic stem cell transplant from a related donor, was CMV-positive, and had no GVHD. Some T cells may trace back to the graft donor.

The chain combines TRBV7-9 with TRBJ2-6, with D possibly matching TRBD1 (6 bases). The CDR3 runs to 17 residues. Trimming removed 3 bases from V and 1 base from J, with 13 bases in between. The germline gives CDR1 SEHNR, CDR2 FQNEAQ (reference sequence). The CDR3 bases are TGTGCCAGCAGCTTCAGGGGTATGGGGTCTGGGGCCAACGTCCTGACTTTC. Translating gives CASSFRGMGSGANVLTF.

This chain links TRBV19 with TRBJ2-7; possibly TRBD1 for D (5 bases). Germline CDR1 reads LNHDA; CDR2 reads SQIVND (reference sequence). Trimming took off 1 base at V and 2 bases at J, with 9 bases between the two ends. The CDR3 is 14 amino acids. The CDR3 bases are TGTGCCAGTAGTATAGCAGGGTCTACCTACGAGCAGTACTTC. Its translation is CASSIAGSTYEQYF.

The DNA of the CDR3 is TGTGCCAGCAGGTTACAGGGGTCGGGGAATGAGCAGTTCTTC. It translates to CASRLQGSGNEQFF. This chain uses TRBV6-5 with TRBJ2-1, with TRBD1 identical over 7 bases. Germline lookup yields CDR1 MNHEY and CDR2 SVGAGI. The V and J ends lost 6 bases and 7 bases, in that order; junction bases with no gene match: 9. This CDR3 contains 14 residues.

Note on this clone: An end of the junction differs from the germline gene, which may be a read error. V and J are TRBV11-3 and TRBJ2-1; perhaps TRBD1 as D (6 bases). Germline V lookup: CDR1 SGHNT, CDR2 YENEEA. This CDR3 contains 16 residues. The CDR3 sequence is CASSLEGGQPYSEQFF. The CDR3 region has the DNA TGTGCCAGCAGCTTAGAAGGCGGACAGCCCTACAGTGAGCAGTTCTTC. Full variable domain (remainder filled in from reference TRBV11-3 and TRBJ2-1): EAGVVQSPRYKIIEKKQPVAFWCNPISGHNTLYWYLQNLGQGPELLIRYENEEAVDDSQLPKDRFSAERLKGVDSTLKIQPAELGDSAVYLCASSLEGGQPYSEQFFGPGTRLTVL.

The chain recombines TRBV7-2 with TRBJ1-3; D remains ambiguous. Germline CDR1 reads SGHTA; CDR2 reads FQGNSA. The V gene lost 2 bases and the J gene lost 4 bases, with 6 bases spanning the gap. The CDR3 has 13 amino acids. The CDR3 DNA sequence: TGTGCCAGCAGCTTATCAATGGGAAACACCATATATTTT. As protein: CASSLSMGNTIYF.

Here the CDR3 reads CASSPGQNSYEQYF. In nucleotides, the CDR3 is TGTGCCAGCAGTCCCGGACAGAATTCCTACGAGCAGTACTTC. V usage is TRBV27 and J usage is TRBJ2-7, with a weak D call TRBD1 (6 bases). Germline lookup yields CDR1 MNHEY and CDR2 SMNVEV (reference sequence). The V end lost 5 bases, the J end lost 1 base, and 12 bases lay between the germline ends. The CDR3 covers 14 residues.

This clone was observed a single time. The chain couples TRBV19 to TRBJ1-1, with D hard to call. V gave up 5 bases and J gave up 3 bases, with 13 bases separating them. CDR3 length equals 14 residues. CDR1 and CDR2 (germline): LNHDA, SQIVND (reference sequence). DNA for the CDR3: TGTGCCAGTAGTGCGGGCCGTGGGGACACTGAAGCTTTCTTT. Translated, it gives CASSAGRGDTEAFF. Combining the CDR3 with reference TRBV19 and TRBJ1-1 gives the whole variable domain DGGITQSPKYLFRKEGQNVTLSCEQNLNHDAMYWYRQDPGQGLRLIYYSQIVNDFQKGDIAEGYSVSREKKESFPLTVTSAQKNPTAFYLCASSAGRGDTEAFFGQGTRLTVV.

V gene TRBV4-3 combines with J gene TRBJ2-7, with unresolved D. Germline V gene data show CDR1 as LGHNA and CDR2 as YSLEER. CDR3 size: 13 residues. V lost 0 bases and J 6 bases, leaving 9 bases between the germline ends. CDR3 protein: CASSQEGWSEQYF. DNA for the CDR3: TGCGCCAGCAGCCAAGAGGGCTGGTCCGAGCAGTACTTC.

V and J are TRBV15 and TRBJ2-1; 8 nucleotides align to TRBD2. Looked up from germline, CDR1 is LNHNV and CDR2 is YYDKDF (reference sequence). The V segment lost 4 bases and the J segment 1 base; nucleotides outside the gene matches: 3. The CDR3 consists of 15 residues. DNA for the CDR3: TGTGCCACCAGCACTTCGGGGGGGTCCTACAATGAGCAGTTCTTC. Its translation: CATSTSGGSYNEQFF.

The chain is built from TRBV2 and TRBJ2-2, with 11 bases matching TRBD2. This CDR3 is built from 16 residues. V gave up 9 bases and J gave up 4 bases; unmatched junction bases: 10. The V gene's germline CDR1 is SNHLY and CDR2 FYNNEI. CDR3 DNA sequence: TGTGCCAGGGACGCCGGGACTAGCGGATCCACCGGGGAGCTGTTTTTT. As protein: CARDAGTSGSTGELFF.

The chain uses TRBV5-6 and TRBJ1-4, with D perhaps matching TRBD1 (5 bases). The V end lost 2 bases, the J end lost 8 bases, and 13 bases lay between the germline ends. Germline lookup yields CDR1 SGHDT and CDR2 YYEEEE. This CDR3 is built from 14 residues. The CDR3 coding sequence is TGTGCCAGCAGCTTCGGGGGACTTGGGGAAAAACTGTTTTTT. Its translation: CASSFGGLGEKLFF.

The CDR3 loop reads CASSQDPREAQYF. DNA of the CDR3: TGTGCCAGCAGCCAAGATCCGCGGGAGGCGCAGTATTTT. The chain uses TRBV4-2 and TRBJ2-3, with 8 bases matching TRBD2. CDR1 and CDR2 (germline): LGHNA, YNFKEQ. CDR3 size: 13 residues. J lost 10 bases, V lost 0 bases, and 3 bases had no gene match.

In its sample, this clone was seen a few times. The J gene is TRBJ1-1, the V gene TRBV10-3; no firm D call. CDR1 is ENHRY, CDR2 SYGVKD, per germline. CDR3 length: 13 amino acids. The V end lost 3 bases, the J end lost 7 bases, and 12 bases lay between the germline ends. CDR3 DNA: TGTGCCATCAGTGAATTTGAGGGTGGTGAAGCTTTCTTT. It yields the protein CAISEFEGGEAFF.

The chain recombines TRBV30 with TRBJ2-5; D gene ambiguous. The DNA end is more similar to TRBJ2-7, so the J call may be wrong. This CDR3 spans 13 amino acids. Germline assignment: CDR1 GTSNPN and CDR2 SVGIG (reference sequence). The chain's CDR3 is CAWAVSRSYEQYF. CDR3 in DNA: TGTGCCTGGGCCGTAAGCCGCTCCTACGAGCAGTACTTC.

The chain couples TRBV30 to TRBJ1-2; 7 bases line up with TRBD1. The CDR3 length is 13 residues. V shed 3 bases, J shed 4 bases, and the junction held 5 bases outside the gene matches. Germline V gene sequence: CDR1 GTSNPN, CDR2 SVGIG (reference sequence). CDR3 DNA sequence: TGTGCCTGGAGAGCAGGGGGAACCTATGGCTACACCTTC. Its translation: CAWRAGGTYGYTF.

As to this clone: The germline gene is not matched at one end of the junction; a read error may be the cause. The rearrangement joins TRBV4-1 to TRBJ2-1; D gene unclear. Germline loops: CDR1 MGHRA, CDR2 YSYEKL. CDR3 length: 13 residues. The CDR3 DNA follows: TGCGCCAGCAGCCGATTAGATTACAGTGAGCAGTTCTTC. Amino acid sequence: CASSRLDYSEQFF.

The rearrangement links TRBV6-6 to TRBJ2-1; 10 nucleotides match TRBD2. This CDR3 is built from 16 residues. V was pared by 0 bases and J by 12 bases, with 11 bases of the junction left unmatched. Per the germline V gene, CDR1 is MNHNY and CDR2 is SVGAGI (reference sequence). CDR3 region: CASSYSASGSGGLQFF. The CDR3, as DNA: TGTGCCAGCAGTTACTCGGCTAGCGGGAGCGGTGGACTGCAGTTCTTC.

The chain is built from TRBV7-8 and TRBJ2-7; the match to TRBD2 covers 7 bases. V trimming: 4 bases; J trimming: 9 bases; junction bases outside the gene matches: 15. This CDR3 contains 15 residues. Germline CDR1 is SGHVS and CDR2 is FQNEAQ. The CDR3 nucleotides are TGTGCCAGCAGCTCCCTGGTGGCGGGAGTGGGGGGGCAGTACTTC. Translation gives CASSSLVAGVGGQYF.

The V and J genes are TRBV7-9 and TRBJ2-3, with D tentatively TRBD2 (6 bases). V lost 5 bases and J lost 4, with 10 bases in between. The CDR3 is made up of 13 amino acids. Germline V gene data show CDR1 as SEHNR and CDR2 as FQNEAQ (reference sequence). The CDR3 bases are TGTGCCAGCAGCCCCCCGGGGGCAGATACGCAGTATTTT. The encoded protein is CASSPPGADTQYF.